This paragraph reports one T cell receptor (beta chain). Its antigen remains unknown. The source of the sample is a study of T cell clonotyping in hematopoietic cell transplantation. Study-level findings and limits: Few recipient clonotypes overlapped donors; over 95% were de novo at given depth. After transplant, recipient diversity fell while pathologically expanded clonotypes grew through day 180. Higher Inverse Simpson Index values in graft donor and pretransplant recipient predicted broader posttransplant TCR diversity.

The protocol was immunoSEQ multiplex PCR, while the TCRdb copy is restricted to in-frame clones and leaves out a portion. This table holds about 29,000 clones, 92% found once. This material consisted of PBMCs, taken 100 days after allogeneic stem cell transplant. The sequence was collected from a female patient aged 50-59 years who had an allogeneic stem cell transplant from a related donor, so the T cells may come from the graft donor. Some clones in this sample may be carry-over from other donors' samples.

CDR3 residues: CASSLYREDGQPQHF. CDR3 DNA: TGTGCCAGCAGCCTGTACAGGGAAGATGGACAGCCCCAGCATTTT. The genes are TRBV27 and TRBJ1-5, with a tentative D call TRBD1 (6 bases). Germline assignment: CDR1 MNHEY and CDR2 SMNVEV (reference sequence). There are 15 residues in the CDR3. The V end was cut by 6 bases, the J end by 7 bases, with 19 bases between.